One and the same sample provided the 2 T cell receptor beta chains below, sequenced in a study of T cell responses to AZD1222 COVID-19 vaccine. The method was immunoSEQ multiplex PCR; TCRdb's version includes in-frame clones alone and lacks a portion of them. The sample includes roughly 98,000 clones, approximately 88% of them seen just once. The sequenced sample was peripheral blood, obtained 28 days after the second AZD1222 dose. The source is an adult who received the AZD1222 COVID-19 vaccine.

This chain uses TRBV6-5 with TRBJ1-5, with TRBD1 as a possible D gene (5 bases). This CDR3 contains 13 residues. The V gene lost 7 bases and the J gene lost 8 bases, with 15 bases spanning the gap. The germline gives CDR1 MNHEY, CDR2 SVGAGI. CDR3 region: CASNRQGAEPQHF. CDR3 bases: TGTGCCAGCAATCGCCAGGGTGCGGAGCCCCAGCATTTT.

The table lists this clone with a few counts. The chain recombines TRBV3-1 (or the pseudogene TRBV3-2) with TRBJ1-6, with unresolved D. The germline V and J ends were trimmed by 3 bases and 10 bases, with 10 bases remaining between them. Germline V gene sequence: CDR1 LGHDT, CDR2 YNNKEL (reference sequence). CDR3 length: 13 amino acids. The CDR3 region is CASSHPSGSPLHF. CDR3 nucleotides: TGTGCCAGCAGCCACCCGTCTGGGTCACCCCTCCACTTT.